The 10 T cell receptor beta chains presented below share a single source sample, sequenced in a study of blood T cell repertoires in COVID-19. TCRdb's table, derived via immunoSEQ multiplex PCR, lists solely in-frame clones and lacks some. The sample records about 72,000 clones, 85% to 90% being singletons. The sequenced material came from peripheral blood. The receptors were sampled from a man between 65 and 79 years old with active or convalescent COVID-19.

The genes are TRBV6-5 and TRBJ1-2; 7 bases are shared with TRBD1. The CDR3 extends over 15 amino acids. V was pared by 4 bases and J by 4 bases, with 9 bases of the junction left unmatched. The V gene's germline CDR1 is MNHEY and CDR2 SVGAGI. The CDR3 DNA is TGTGCCAGCAGTTCACCCCGACAGGGAGTCTATGGCTACACCTTC. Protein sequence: CASSSPRQGVYGYTF.

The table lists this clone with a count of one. The CDR3 nucleotides are TGCAGTGCTAGTGCAGGCAATCAGCCCCAGCATTTT. This gives the protein CSASAGNQPQHF. The chain employs TRBV20-1 and TRBJ1-5; D is undetermined. The CDR3 covers 12 residues. The V and J ends lost 3 bases and 2 bases respectively, with 5 bases between them. The V gene's germline CDR1 is DFQATT and CDR2 SNEGSKA (reference sequence).

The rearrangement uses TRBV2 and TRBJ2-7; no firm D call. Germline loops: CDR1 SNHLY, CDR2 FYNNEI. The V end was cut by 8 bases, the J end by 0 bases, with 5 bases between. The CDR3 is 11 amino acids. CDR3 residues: CASSGSYEQYF. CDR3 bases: TGTGCCAGCTCAGGCTCCTACGAGCAGTACTTC.

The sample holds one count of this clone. In nucleotides, the CDR3 is TGTGCCAGCAGTTTACGCCGGACCGATCGGGGTGGCTACACCTTC. Translating it yields CASSLRRTDRGGYTF. This chain joins TRBV27 and TRBJ1-2; D remains unclear. The CDR3 extends over 15 amino acids. CDR1 and CDR2 (germline): MNHEY, SMNVEV (reference sequence). V shed 2 bases and J shed 7 bases, with 17 bases lying between them.

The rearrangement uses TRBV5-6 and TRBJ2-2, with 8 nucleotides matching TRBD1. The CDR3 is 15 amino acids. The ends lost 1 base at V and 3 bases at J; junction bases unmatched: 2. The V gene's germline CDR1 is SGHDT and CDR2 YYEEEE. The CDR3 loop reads CASSLLTGDTGELFF. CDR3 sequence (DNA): TGTGCCAGCAGCTTGTTGACAGGGGACACCGGGGAGCTGTTTTTT.

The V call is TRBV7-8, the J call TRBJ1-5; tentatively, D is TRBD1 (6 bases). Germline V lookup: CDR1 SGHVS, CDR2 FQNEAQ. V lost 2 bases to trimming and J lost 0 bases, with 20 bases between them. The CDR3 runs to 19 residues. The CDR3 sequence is CASSLLRGGLSNSNQPQHF. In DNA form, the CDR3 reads TGTGCCAGCAGCTTACTGAGAGGGGGTCTCTCAAATAGCAATCAGCCCCAGCATTTT.

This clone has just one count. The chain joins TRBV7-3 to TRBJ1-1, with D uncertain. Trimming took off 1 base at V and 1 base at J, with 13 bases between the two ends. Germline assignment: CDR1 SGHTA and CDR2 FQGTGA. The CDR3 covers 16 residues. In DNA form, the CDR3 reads TGTGCCAGCAGCTTAAGCGCAGGCACCCCGAACACTGAAGCTTTCTTT. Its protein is CASSLSAGTPNTEAFF.

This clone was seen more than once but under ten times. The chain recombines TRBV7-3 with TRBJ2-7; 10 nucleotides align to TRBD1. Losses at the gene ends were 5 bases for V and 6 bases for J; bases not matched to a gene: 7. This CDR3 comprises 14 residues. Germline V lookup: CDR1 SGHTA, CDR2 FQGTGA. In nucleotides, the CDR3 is TGTGCCAGCAGCCCCGGGACAGGGGCCCTCGAGCAGTACTTC. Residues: CASSPGTGALEQYF.

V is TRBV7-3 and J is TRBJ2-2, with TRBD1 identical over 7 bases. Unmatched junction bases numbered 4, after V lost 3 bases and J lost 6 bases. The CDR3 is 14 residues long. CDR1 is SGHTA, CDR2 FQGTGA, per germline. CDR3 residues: CASSFGQAPGELFF. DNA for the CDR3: TGTGCCAGCAGCTTCGGACAGGCCCCCGGGGAGCTGTTTTTT.

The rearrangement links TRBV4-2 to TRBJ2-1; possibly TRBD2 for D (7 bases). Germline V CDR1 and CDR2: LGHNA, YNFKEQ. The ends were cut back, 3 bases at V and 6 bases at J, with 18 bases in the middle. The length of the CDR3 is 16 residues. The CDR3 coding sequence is TGTGCCAGCAGCCAGGGGGCTGCGTGGGAGGGCAATGAGCAGTTCTTC. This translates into CASSQGAAWEGNEQFF.